Shown below are 6 T cell receptor beta chains from a single sample sequenced in a study of glioma-infiltrating T cells. The iRepertoire nested amplicon-rescue multiplex PCR amplified TCR alpha and beta CDR3s from RNA. TCRdb used MiXCR to reprocess the multiplex PCR reads, holding one entry per CDR3 protein. Among fewer than 500,000 distinct CDR3 sequences listed, roughly 41% were seen once. The sample consisted of glioma tissue, nonneoplastic brain tissue, or PBMCs (not recorded which). These receptors all stem from a human donor with low-grade glioma or glioblastoma, undergoing nonglioma brain surgery, or in good health (not recorded which).

Notes on this clonotype: A much larger clone sits a single nucleotide away, making a read error possible. This chain uses TRBV28 with TRBJ2-1; D gene ambiguous. Germline values: CDR1 MDHEN, CDR2 SYDVKM. The CDR3 loop spans 16 amino acids. The CDR3 here is CASSRTSLSSYNGQFF. For the CDR3, the DNA is TGTGCCAGCAGTCGGACCAGCCTAAGCTCCTACAATGGGCAGTTCTTC.

This clonotype was seen once. This clone may be a read error of a much larger clone one base away. The chain links TRBV27 to TRBJ1-4; possibly TRBD1 for D (5 bases). CDR1 is MNHEY and CDR2 is SMNVEV in the germline V gene (reference sequence). The CDR3 consists of 15 residues. Trimming removed 5 bases at V and 3 bases at J, with 13 bases between. CDR3 loop: CASSTRQIPNEKLFF. The CDR3 DNA is TGTGCCAGCAGTACTCGACAGATACCTAATGAAAAACTGTTTTTT.

This clonotype was detected once. Since a much larger clone is just one base distant, this may be a read error. The chain joins TRBV28 to TRBJ1-1; D is unresolved. The CDR3 sequence is 12 residues long. Germline-derived CDR1 and CDR2 are MDHEN and SYDVKM. V was trimmed by 7 bases and J by 5 bases, leaving 11 bases between them. The DNA of the CDR3 is TGTGCCAGCATAGGAAGGAAAACTGAAGCTTTCTTT. It translates to CASIGRKTEAFF.

As regards this clonotype: At one end, the junction sequence differs from germline, possibly due to a read error. The V and J genes are TRBV15 and TRBJ2-3; a weak D match, TRBD2 (7 bases). Per the germline V gene, CDR1 is LNHNV and CDR2 is YYDKDF (reference sequence). The CDR3 is made up of 17 amino acids. CDR3 loop: CATSRDLARGGTDKQYF. The CDR3 DNA sequence: TGTGCCACCAGCAGAGATTTAGCGCGCGGGGGCACAGATAAGCAGTATTTT.

This chain uses TRBV12-3 or TRBV12-4 with TRBJ1-3, with a possible D match to TRBD1 (6 bases). The V end lost 0 bases, the J end lost 4 bases, and 7 bases lay between the germline ends. This CDR3 has 14 amino acids. The CDR3, as DNA: TGTGCCAGCAGTTTAGCACAGGGCGGAAACACCATATATTTT. Protein: CASSLAQGGNTIYF.

J is TRBJ1-3 and V is TRBV20-1, with 7 nucleotides matching TRBD1. Germline trimming cut 5 bases from V and 0 bases from J; bases unmatched to any gene: 4. Germline CDR1 and CDR2: DFQATT and SNEGSKA (reference sequence). The CDR3 has 14 amino acids. The CDR3 sequence is CSAPRTGSGNTIYF. The CDR3 bases are TGCAGTGCTCCAAGGACAGGCTCTGGAAACACCATATATTTT.